Listed below are T cell receptor beta chains from one sample, sequenced in a study of OX40 agonist ivuxolimab in advanced cancers. Assay used: immunoSEQ multiplex PCR; TCRdb lists only in-frame clones, some missing. The sample consists of about 57,000 clones, more than 80% of them appearing once. Material: CD4+ or CD8+ T cells sorted from blood, obtained in a trial of the OX40 agonist ivuxolimab. The origin of the receptors is an adult with an advanced solid tumor such as melanoma, head and neck, liver or kidney cancer. CDR3s include the opening cysteine and the closing phenylalanine or tryptophan. The D gene is left open where the match is weak. Clone size, where shown, is once, few, many, or a class for clones that have expanded.

J gene | D gene | clone size | V gene | CDR3 DNA | CDR3 protein
TRBJ1-1 | - | - | TRBV6-5 | TGTGCCAGCGGGCAATTGAACACTGAAGCTTTCTTT | CASGQLNTEAFF
TRBJ1-4 | - | - | TRBV29-1 | TGCAGCGTTGAAGAGGTAGGGAGCGTAGTTTTT | CSVEEVGSVVF
TRBJ1-1 | TRBD1 | - | TRBV11-2 | TGTGCCAGCAGCTTGACAGGGGGCTTTACGGACACTGAAGCTTTCTTT | CASSLTGGFTDTEAFF
TRBJ1-2 | TRBD1 | few | TRBV6-5 | TGTGCCAGCACCCCCACAGGGGACTATGGCTACACCTTC | CASTPTGDYGYTF
TRBJ1-1 | - | - | TRBV29-1 | TGCAGCGCCGCCCGGGGGGGTGAAGCTTTCTTT | CSAARGGEAFF
TRBJ1-2 | TRBD1 | - | TRBV6-1 | TGTGCCAGCAAGGGGGCGCGAATAGACTATGGCTACACCTTC | CASKGARIDYGYTF
TRBJ2-3 | - | - | TRBV7-3 | TGTGCCAGCAGCCCCACCGGGTATCTTGATACGCAGTATTTT | CASSPTGYLDTQYF
TRBJ1-1 | - | - | TRBV10-2 | TGCGCCAGCAGGGCTCCATCTGAAGCTTTCTTT | CASRAPSEAFF
TRBJ2-3 | - | - | TRBV18 | TGTGCCAGCGCGCCCGGGGCTGACCCTAGCACAGATACGCAGTATTTT | CASAPGADPSTDTQYF
TRBJ1-2 | TRBD1 | - | TRBV29-1 | TGCAGCGTGGGGGGGACAGGGTATGCGGGCTACACCTTC | CSVGGTGYAGYTF
TRBJ2-6 | - | - | TRBV6-1 | TGTGCCAGCAGTGCCAGACATAGGGGCTCTGGGGCCAACGTCCTGACTTTC | CASSARHRGSGANVLTF
TRBJ1-5 | TRBD1 | - | TRBV30 | TGTGCCTGGAACGACAGGGCGGGCCAGCCCCAGCATTTT | CAWNDRAGQPQHF
TRBJ2-3 | TRBD2 | - | TRBV19 | TGTGCCAGTAGTGCTAGCGGGAGGGAGGCCACAGATACGCAGTATTTT | CASSASGREATDTQYF
TRBJ2-7 | TRBD2 | - | TRBV6-1 | TGTGCCAGCAGTGGGGGGGGCTACGAGCAGTACTTC | CASSGGGYEQYF
TRBJ2-3 | TRBD2 | - | TRBV7-9 | TGTGCCAGCAGCAGCCCGCGTCCTAGCGGCTACACAGATACGCAGTATTTT | CASSSPRPSGYTDTQYF
TRBJ2-1 | - | few | TRBV7-2 | TGTGCCAGCAGCCCCAACGGGGGCGGGGACAATGAGCAGTTCTTC | CASSPNGGGDNEQFF
TRBJ2-7 | TRBD1 | - | TRBV6-1 | TGTGCCAGTCACCGGGACAGGGGCTTCCACGAGCAGTACTTC | CASHRDRGFHEQYF
TRBJ1-6 | - | - | TRBV6-6 | TGTGCCAGCAGTACCCGGACAGACGGTTCACCCCTCCACTTT | CASSTRTDGSPLHF
TRBJ2-2 | - | - | TRBV2 | TGTGCCAGCATCCAGGGTGACTTGAACACCGGGGAGCTGTTTTTT | CASIQGDLNTGELFF
TRBJ2-1 | TRBD2 | - | TRBV2 | TGTGCCAGCAGCCCCCCCCGAGCTAGCGGGGACAATGAGCAGTTCTTC | CASSPPRASGDNEQFF
TRBJ2-7 | - | once | TRBV10-3 | TGTGCCATCAGTGAAACCCCCCCACGGGAGCAGTACTTC | CAISETPPREQYF
TRBJ2-5 | TRBD2 | - | TRBV11-3 | TGTGCCAGCAGCTCGACTAGCGCTCAAGAGACCCAGTACTTC | CASSSTSAQETQYF
TRBJ2-3 | - | - | TRBV11-1 | TGTGCCAGCAGGCGGGGTGATACGCAGTATTTT | CASRRGDTQYF
TRBJ1-1 | - | few | TRBV28 | - | CASSFGPGAFF
TRBJ2-1 | TRBD2 | - | TRBV11-3 | TGTGCCAGCAGCTCACGGGGGGGACTAGCGGGATTAAAGTCCTACAATGAGCAGTTCTTC | CASSSRGGLAGLKSYNEQFF
TRBJ1-5 | - | - | TRBV2 | TGTGCCAGCACCGGGGAGGCCGGGAGCAATCAGCCCCAGCATTTT | CASTGEAGSNQPQHF
TRBJ1-1 | - | - | TRBV5-1 | TGCGCCAGCAGCTCCCTTGTTTCGGGGCAGAACACTGAAGCTTTCTTT | CASSSLVSGQNTEAFF
TRBJ2-7 | - | - | TRBV7-3 | TGTGCCAGCAGCTTAGCGGTGTTGAGCGAGCAGTACTTC | CASSLAVLSEQYF
TRBJ2-7 | TRBD1 | once | TRBV30 | TGTGTCTGGAGGGGGGACAGGTCCTACGAGCAGTACTTC | CVWRGDRSYEQYF
TRBJ2-2 | - | few | TRBV19 | TGTGCCAGTAGTCCTGGGACATCCAACACCGGGGAGCTGTTTTTT | CASSPGTSNTGELFF
TRBJ2-7 | - | - | TRBV6-1 | TGTGCCAGCGGCACGCGGCAGTTCCCCTACGAGCAGTACTTC | CASGTRQFPYEQYF
TRBJ2-7 | TRBD2 | - | TRBV5-4 | TGTGCCAGCAGCTTGCGGCCGGGTAGCGGGAGGTACGAGCAGTACTTC | CASSLRPGSGRYEQYF
TRBJ2-7 | TRBD2 | - | TRBV4-2 | TGTGCCAGCAGCCAAGATGGGGGGACTAGCGGGTGGTACGAGCAGTACTTC | CASSQDGGTSGWYEQYF
TRBJ2-3 | TRBD1 | - | TRBV5-1 | TGCGCCAGCAGCCTTGATACAGGGGGCGCCACAGATACGCAGTATTTT | CASSLDTGGATDTQYF
TRBJ1-5 | - | - | TRBV1 | TGCACCAGCAGCCAAGATGGACCTAGTAGCCACTATAGCAATCAGCCCCAGCATTTT | CTSSQDGPSSHYSNQPQHF
TRBJ2-4 | TRBD2 | - | TRBV7-7 | TGTGCCAGCAGCTTGAGGACTAGCGGGAGGGCTATAACCAAAAACATTCAGTACTTC | CASSLRTSGRAITKNIQYF
TRBJ2-7 | TRBD2 | - | TRBV5-1 | TGCGCCAGCAGCTGGGGACTAGCTGGCGAGCAGTACTTC | CASSWGLAGEQYF
TRBJ2-1 | TRBD1 | - | TRBV18 | TGTGCCAGCTCACCGGACAGGGGAAACAATGAGCAGTTCTTC | CASSPDRGNNEQFF
TRBJ2-4 | - | - | TRBV15 | TGTGCCACCAGCATTTCCCGGAACATTCAGTACTTC | CATSISRNIQYF
TRBJ2-1 | - | - | TRBV5-1 | TGCGCCAGCAGCTTGGCATCAGGTCAATTGAATGAGCAGTTCTTC | CASSLASGQLNEQFF
TRBJ1-5 | - | - | TRBV6-6 | TGTGCCAGCAGCCGCCAGGGCGGCAATCAGCCCCAGCATTTT | CASSRQGGNQPQHF
TRBJ1-2 | - | - | TRBV27 | TGTGCCAGCAGCATGGGAGGGGCTAACTATGGCTACACCTTC | CASSMGGANYGYTF
TRBJ2-5 | TRBD2 | - | TRBV7-6 | TGTGCCAGCAGCGATAGTGGGACTAGGGGAAAGTACTTC | CASSDSGTRGKYF
TRBJ2-5 | TRBD2 | - | TRBV28 | TGTGCCAGCAGTCCAGCGGGAGAGTATGAGACCCAGTACTTC | CASSPAGEYETQYF
TRBJ2-1 | - | few | TRBV6-6 | TGTGCCAGCAGTTCCGTCAGGGAAAATGAGCAGTTCTTC | CASSSVRENEQFF
TRBJ1-2 | TRBD1 | few | TRBV10-2 | TGCGCCAGCAGTGAGTCGTGGGGGACAGGCTATGGCTACACCTTC | CASSESWGTGYGYTF
TRBJ1-3 | TRBD1 | - | TRBV6-5 | TGTGCCAGCCGACGGGACAGTTCCGGAAACACCATATATTTT | CASRRDSSGNTIYF
TRBJ2-3 | TRBD2 | few | TRBV6-1 | TGTGCCAGCAGTGCAGGGGGAGCGGGAGGGACCACAGATACGCAGTATTTT | CASSAGGAGGTTDTQYF
TRBJ2-5 | - | - | TRBV19 | TGTGCCAGTAGTATCGGGCGCGCTGGGGCCCAGTACTTC | CASSIGRAGAQYF
TRBJ1-4 | TRBD1 | - | TRBV29-1 | TGCAGCGCTACGGACAGGGGGAAGGAAAAACTGTTTTTT | CSATDRGKEKLFF
TRBJ2-3 | TRBD1 | - | TRBV29-1 | TGCAGCGTCCGGGGACAGGGAGTTAGCACAGATACGCAGTATTTT | CSVRGQGVSTDTQYF